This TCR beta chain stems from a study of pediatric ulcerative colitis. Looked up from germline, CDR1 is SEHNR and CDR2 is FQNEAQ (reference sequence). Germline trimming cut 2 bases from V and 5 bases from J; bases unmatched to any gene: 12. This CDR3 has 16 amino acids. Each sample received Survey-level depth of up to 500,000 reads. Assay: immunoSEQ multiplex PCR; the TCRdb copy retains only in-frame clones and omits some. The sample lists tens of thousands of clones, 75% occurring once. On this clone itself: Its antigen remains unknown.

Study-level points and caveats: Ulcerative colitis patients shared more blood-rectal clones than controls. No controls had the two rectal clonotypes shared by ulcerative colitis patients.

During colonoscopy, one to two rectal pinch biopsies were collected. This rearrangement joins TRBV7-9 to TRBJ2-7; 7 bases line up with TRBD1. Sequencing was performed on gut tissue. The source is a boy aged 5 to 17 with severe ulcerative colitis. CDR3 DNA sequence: TGTGCCAGCAGCTTAAATAGGGCAGGGGGTGCCGACGAGCAGTACTTC. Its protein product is CASSLNRAGGADEQYF.